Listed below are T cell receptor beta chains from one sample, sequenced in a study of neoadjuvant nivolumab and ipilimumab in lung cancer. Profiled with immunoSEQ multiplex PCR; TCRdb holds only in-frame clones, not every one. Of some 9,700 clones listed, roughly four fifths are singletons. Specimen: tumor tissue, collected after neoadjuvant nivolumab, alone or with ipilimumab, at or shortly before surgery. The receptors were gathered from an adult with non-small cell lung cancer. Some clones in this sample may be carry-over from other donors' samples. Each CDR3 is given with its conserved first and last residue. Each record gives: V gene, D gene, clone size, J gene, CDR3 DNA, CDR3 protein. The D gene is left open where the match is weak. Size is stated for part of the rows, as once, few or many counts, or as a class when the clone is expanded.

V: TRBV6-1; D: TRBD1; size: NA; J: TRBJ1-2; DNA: TGTGCCAGCAGTGTCGGGACAGGGGGCAACTATGGCTACACCTTC; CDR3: CASSVGTGGNYGYTF
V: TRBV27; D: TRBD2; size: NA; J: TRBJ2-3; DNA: TGTGCCAGCAGTCCTGGACTAGCGGGGGGCTCAGATACGCAGTATTTT; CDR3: CASSPGLAGGSDTQYF
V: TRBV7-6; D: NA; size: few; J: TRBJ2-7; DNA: TGTGCCAGCAGCTCCTCCGGGACACCGGTTACGTCCTACGAGCAGTACTTC; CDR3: CASSSSGTPVTSYEQYF
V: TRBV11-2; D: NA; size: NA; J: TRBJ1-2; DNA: TGTGCCAGCAGCCCTGACAGGCTCCTAAACTATGGCTACACCTTC; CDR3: CASSPDRLLNYGYTF
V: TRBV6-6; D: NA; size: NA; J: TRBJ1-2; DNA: TGTGCCAGCAGTCCAACGCACTCAGCTAACTATGGCTACACCTTC; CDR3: CASSPTHSANYGYTF
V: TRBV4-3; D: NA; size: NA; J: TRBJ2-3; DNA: TGCGCCAGCAGCCAAGAATTCGCAGGGGTCATCACAGATACGCAGTATTTT; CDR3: CASSQEFAGVITDTQYF
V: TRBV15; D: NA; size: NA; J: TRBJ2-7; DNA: TGTGCCACCAGCAGAGAAGGGCAGGTTGGGGCCGAGCAGTACTTC; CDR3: CATSREGQVGAEQYF
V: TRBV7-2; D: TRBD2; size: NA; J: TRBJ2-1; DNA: TGTGCCAGCAGCTTACTGGGACTAGCGCCGTTCTTC; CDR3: CASSLLGLAPFF
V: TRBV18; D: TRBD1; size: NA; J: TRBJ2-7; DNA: TGTGCCAGCTCACCGGACAGGGTGAGACTTATGGAGCAGTACTTC; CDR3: CASSPDRVRLMEQYF
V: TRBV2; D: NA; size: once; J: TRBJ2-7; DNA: TGTGCCAGCTTTCCCCCTCCCCAGCGGAGGGAAGACTACGAGCAGTACTTC; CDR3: CASFPPPQRREDYEQYF
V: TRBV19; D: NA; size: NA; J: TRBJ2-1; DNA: TGTGCCAGTAGTATAGAGGGCAGGGCAGGCTACAATGAGCAGTTCTTC; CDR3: CASSIEGRAGYNEQFF
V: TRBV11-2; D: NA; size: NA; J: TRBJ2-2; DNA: TGTGCCAGCAGCTTAGCAGGCCCGGACGGGGAGCTGTTTTTT; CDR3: CASSLAGPDGELFF
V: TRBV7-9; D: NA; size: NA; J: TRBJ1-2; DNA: TGTGCCAGCAGCCCGGATGTTGGCTACACCTTC; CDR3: CASSPDVGYTF
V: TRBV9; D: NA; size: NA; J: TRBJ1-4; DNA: TGTGCCAGCAGCTCATTAGCAACTAATGAAAAACTGTTTTTT; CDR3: CASSSLATNEKLFF
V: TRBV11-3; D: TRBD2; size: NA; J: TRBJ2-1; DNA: TGTGCCAGCAGCTTAGATCGGGGGGGGAGGTACAATGAGCAGTTCTTC; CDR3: CASSLDRGGRYNEQFF
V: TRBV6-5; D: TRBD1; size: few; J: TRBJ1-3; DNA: TGTGCCAGCAGTTACCGGACAGGATCCGGAAACACCATATATTTT; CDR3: CASSYRTGSGNTIYF
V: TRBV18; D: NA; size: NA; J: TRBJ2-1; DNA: TGTGCCAGCTCACCCCCCTGGAATGAGCAGTTCTTC; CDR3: CASSPPWNEQFF
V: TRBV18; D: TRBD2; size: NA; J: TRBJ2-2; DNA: TGTGCCAGCTCACCCTCCCCTAGCGGGAGTGGCACCGGGGAGCTGTTTTTT; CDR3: CASSPSPSGSGTGELFF
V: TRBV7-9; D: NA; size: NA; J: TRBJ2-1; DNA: TGTGCCAGCAGGCCCCCCAGCGGGCGGGGCTACAATGAGCAGTTCTTC; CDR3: CASRPPSGRGYNEQFF
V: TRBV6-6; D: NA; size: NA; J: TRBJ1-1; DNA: TGTGCCAGCAGTTTCCCGGACAAGGGGGAAGAAGCTTTCTTT; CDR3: CASSFPDKGEEAFF
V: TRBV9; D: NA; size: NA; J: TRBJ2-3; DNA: TGTGCCAGCAGCGCTGGGGGGGGGCCAGATACGCAGTATTTT; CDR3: CASSAGGGPDTQYF
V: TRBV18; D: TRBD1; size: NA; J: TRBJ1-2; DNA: TGTGCCAGCTCACACTCCGACAGGGGTGGGTACACCTTC; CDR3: CASSHSDRGGYTF
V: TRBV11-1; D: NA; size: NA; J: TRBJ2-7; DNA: TGTGCCAGCAGCGTCGGAATGGGTTACTCGTACGAGCAGTACTTC; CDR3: CASSVGMGYSYEQYF
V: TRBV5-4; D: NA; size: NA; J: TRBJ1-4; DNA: TGTGCCAGCAGCTTGTACGTGGGATCAGCTAATGAAAAACTGTTTTTT; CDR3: CASSLYVGSANEKLFF
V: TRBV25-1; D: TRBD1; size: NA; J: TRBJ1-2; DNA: TGTGCCAGCAGTGCGGTGACAGGGTCCCGCGGTGGCTACACCTTC; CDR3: CASSAVTGSRGGYTF
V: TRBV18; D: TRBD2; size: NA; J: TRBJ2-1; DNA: TGTGCCAGCTCACCGCCCGGACTAGGGTTCAATGAGCAGTTCTTC; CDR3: CASSPPGLGFNEQFF
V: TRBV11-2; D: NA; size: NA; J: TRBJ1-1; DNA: TGTGCCAGCAGCTTAGGACGACACAGTACTGAAGCTTTCTTT; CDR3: CASSLGRHSTEAFF
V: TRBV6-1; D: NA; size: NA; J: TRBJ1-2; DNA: TGTGCCAGCGGGGGCCGGGGAAACTATGGCTACACCTTC; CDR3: CASGGRGNYGYTF
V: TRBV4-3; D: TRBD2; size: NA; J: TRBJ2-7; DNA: TGCGCCAGCAGCCAAGGGCTAGCGGAGACCTACGAGCAGTACTTC; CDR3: CASSQGLAETYEQYF
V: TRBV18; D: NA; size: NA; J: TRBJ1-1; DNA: TGTGCCAGCTCGGATCAGGGTTGGGACACTGAAGCTTTCTTT; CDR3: CASSDQGWDTEAFF
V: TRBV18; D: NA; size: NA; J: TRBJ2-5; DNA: TGTGCCAGCTCAAATCTCTCTCTCCAAAGCAATAAAGAGACCCAGTACTTC; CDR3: CASSNLSLQSNKETQYF
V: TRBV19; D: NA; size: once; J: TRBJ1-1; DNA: TGTGCCAGTAGTATTTGGGCGGGGGGGCTGGTCACTGAAGCTTTCTTT; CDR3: CASSIWAGGLVTEAFF
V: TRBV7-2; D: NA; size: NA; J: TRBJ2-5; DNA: TGTGCCAGCAGCACCGTCCAAGAGACCCAGTACTTC; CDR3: CASSTVQETQYF
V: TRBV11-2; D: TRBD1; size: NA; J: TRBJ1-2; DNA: TGTGCCAGCAGCCCACACTCCGGGACAGCCTATGGCTACACCTTC; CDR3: CASSPHSGTAYGYTF
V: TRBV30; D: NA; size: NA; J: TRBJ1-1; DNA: TGTGCCTGGAGTCAGAGGAACACTGAAGCTTTCTTT; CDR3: CAWSQRNTEAFF
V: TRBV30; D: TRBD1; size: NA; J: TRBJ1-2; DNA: TGTGCCTGGGAGACACAGGGGAACTATGGCTACACCTTC; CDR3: CAWETQGNYGYTF
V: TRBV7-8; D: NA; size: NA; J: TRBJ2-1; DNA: TGTGCCAGCAGCCACCGAGGGGGGTCCTACAATGAGCAGTTCTTC; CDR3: CASSHRGGSYNEQFF
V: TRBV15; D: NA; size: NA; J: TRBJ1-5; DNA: TGTGCCACCAGCCGCCTCCGGGACGCCGGGGTCAATCAGCCCCAGCATTTT; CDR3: CATSRLRDAGVNQPQHF
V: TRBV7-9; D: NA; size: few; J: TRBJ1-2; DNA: TGTGCCAGCAGCCACACCTCGAGTTATGGCTACACCTTC; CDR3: CASSHTSSYGYTF
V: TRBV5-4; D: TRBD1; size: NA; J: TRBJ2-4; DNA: TGTGCCAGCAGCTTGGGGAGTACAGGGGGCGCCCACATTCAGTACTTC; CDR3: CASSLGSTGGAHIQYF
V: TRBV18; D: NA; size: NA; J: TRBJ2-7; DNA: TGTGCCAGCTCACCAGAGGAGGGAATCGGATACGAGCAGTACTTC; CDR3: CASSPEEGIGYEQYF
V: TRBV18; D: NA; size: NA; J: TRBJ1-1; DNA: TGTGCCAGCTCTTCCGCCTCGACAGTGAACACTGAAGCTTTCTTT; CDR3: CASSSASTVNTEAFF
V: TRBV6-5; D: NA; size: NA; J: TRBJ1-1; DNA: TGTGCCAGCAGGCCACGGACGGGGTTCACTGAAGCTTTCTTT; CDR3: CASRPRTGFTEAFF
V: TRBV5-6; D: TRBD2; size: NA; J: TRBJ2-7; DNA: TGTGCCAGCAGCCCGCAAGGCGGGAGGGCCCACGAGCAGTACTTC; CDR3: CASSPQGGRAHEQYF
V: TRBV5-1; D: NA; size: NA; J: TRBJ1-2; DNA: TGCGCCAGCAGCTTGAACGCAGGGGAGCACTATGGCTACACCTTC; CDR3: CASSLNAGEHYGYTF
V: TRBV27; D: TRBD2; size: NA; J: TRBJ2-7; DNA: TGTGCCAGCACCCAACGGTATAGCGGGAGCTCCTACGAGCAGTACTTC; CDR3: CASTQRYSGSSYEQYF
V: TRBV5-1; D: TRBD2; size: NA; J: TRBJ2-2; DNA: TGCGCCAGCAGCCTTACTAGCGGGGGGGCCGCCGGGGAGCTGTTTTTT; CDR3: CASSLTSGGAAGELFF
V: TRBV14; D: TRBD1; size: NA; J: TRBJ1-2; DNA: TGTGCCAGCAGCCAGGATTCTTCGACAGGGATGAGTGGCTACACCTTC; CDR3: CASSQDSSTGMSGYTF
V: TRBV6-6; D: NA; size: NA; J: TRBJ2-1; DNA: TGTGCCAGCAGTTACGGGAGCAATGAGCAGTTCTTC; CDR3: CASSYGSNEQFF
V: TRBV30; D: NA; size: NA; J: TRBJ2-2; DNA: TGTGCCTGGAGTGTACGTAGCCTGGGGACCGGGGAGCTGTTTTTT; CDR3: CAWSVRSLGTGELFF
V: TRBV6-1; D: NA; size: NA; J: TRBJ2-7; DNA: TGTGCCATCTCAGGACAAGGTGGGGCCTACGAGCAGTACTTC; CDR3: CAISGQGGAYEQYF
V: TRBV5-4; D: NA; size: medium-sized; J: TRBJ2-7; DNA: TGTGCCAGCAGCCCACAGGGTCTAATCTACGAGCAGTACTTC; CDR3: CASSPQGLIYEQYF
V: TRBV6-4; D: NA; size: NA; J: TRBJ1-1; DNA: TGTGCCAGCAGCGGACAGCCGGGGGCTGAAGCTTTCTTT; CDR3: CASSGQPGAEAFF